The subject of this entry is one T cell receptor (beta chain). The antigen remains undetermined. The entry originates in a study of CD8 T cells in Susac syndrome. Study-wide background: Patients with Susac syndrome were, at the time of blood collection, therapy-naive, maintained on corticosteroids, or maintained on intravenous immunoglobulin alone.

TCR beta sequencing covered blood CD8+ and CD4+ T cells. TEMRA cells were FACS-enriched, and CD8+ and CD4+ T cells were isolated negatively. After extraction with the RNeasy kit, roughly 0.5 to 1 ug of the RNA was reverse transcribed using random hexamers. TCRdb reprocessed the immunoSEQ multiplex PCR reads with MiXCR, giving one entry per CDR3 protein. This table has over 100,000 distinct CDR3 sequences, around 94% appearing once. Study-level results: The total CD8+ repertoires contained roughly 15 Susac-specific public clones, and the CD8+ TEMRA repertoires contained roughly 5.

Germline CDR1 reads SEHNR; CDR2 reads FQNEAQ (reference sequence). V was cut by 5 bases and J by 7 bases, with 8 bases left in between. The CDR3 loop spans 11 amino acids. The V call is TRBV7-9, the J call TRBJ1-1; D gene unclear. This clonotype was sampled from a human donor with Susac syndrome. Sequencing was carried out using CD8+ T cells from PBMCs. CDR3 amino acids: CASSPDYEAFF. The CDR3 DNA follows: TGTGCCAGCAGCCCAGATTATGAAGCTTTCTTT.